A selection of T cell receptor beta chains follows, all from one sample in a study of CD8 T cells in ankylosing spondylitis. TCRdb independently ran MiXCR on the 5' RACE reads; one entry per CDR3 protein. The sample lists roughly 670,000 distinct CDR3 sequences; 19% were seen once. Sequences were obtained from blood, either unsorted or a sorted T cell fraction (not recorded which). Source of these receptors: a male donor with ankylosing spondylitis. Both conserved end residues are part of each CDR3. The order of the fields is J gene, D gene, V gene, CDR3 length, clone size, CDR3 protein, CDR3 DNA. A D gene is named only where the DNA matches it firmly. Size tells how often a clone was seen (once, few, many) or the class of an expanded clone, and some rows leave it out.

>TRBJ1-4|.|TRBV25-1|13|.
CASSGPLGEKLFF
TGTGCCAGCAGCGGGCCCTTAGGGGAAAAACTGTTTTTT
>TRBJ2-2|.|TRBV5-1|15|few
CASRGTNENTGELFF
TGCGCCAGCCGGGGAACTAACGAGAACACCGGGGAGCTGTTTTTT
>TRBJ2-7|.|TRBV12-3/TRBV12-4|15|few
CASSLYATSSYEQYF
TGTGCCAGCAGTTTATACGCCACCTCTTCCTACGAGCAGTACTTC
>TRBJ2-7|.|TRBV27|14|few
CASSLSADSYEQYF
TGTGCCAGCAGTTTAAGTGCTGACTCCTACGAGCAGTACTTC
>TRBJ2-1|TRBD2|TRBV7-2|17|few
CASSLTGLAGEGNEQFF
TGTGCCAGCAGCCTCACTGGACTAGCGGGAGAAGGAAATGAGCAGTTCTTC
>TRBJ2-1|TRBD1|TRBV29-1|15|once
CSVERTGGGYNEQFF
TGCAGCGTTGAAAGGACAGGGGGGGGCTACAATGAGCAGTTCTTC
>TRBJ2-2|.|TRBV19|16|.
CASSPSGQPNTGELFF
TGTGCCAGTAGTCCTTCAGGACAACCGAACACCGGGGAGCTGTTTTTT
>TRBJ2-3|.|TRBV12-3/TRBV12-4|15|.
CASSPDSTMRDTQYF
TGTGCCAGCAGTCCGGACAGTACCATGAGGGATACGCAGTATTTT
>TRBJ1-5|TRBD1|TRBV19|15|.
CASSARQGVNQPQHF
TGTGCCAGTAGTGCACGACAGGGGGTCAATCAGCCCCAGCATTTT
>TRBJ1-1|.|TRBV6-1|14|many
CASSGWGGITEAFF
TGTGCCAGCAGTGGTTGGGGGGGAATTACTGAAGCTTTCTTT
>TRBJ2-7|.|TRBV2|14|.
CASSGDHTSYEQYF
TGTGCCAGCAGTGGAGATCACACATCCTACGAGCAGTACTTC
>TRBJ2-7|TRBD2|TRBV5-1|15|few
CASSLFSSGGYEQYF
TGCGCCAGCAGCTTGTTTTCTAGCGGGGGGTACGAGCAGTACTTC
>TRBJ2-7|TRBD1|TRBV18|15|.
CASSPPGQGAQEQYF
TGTGCCAGCTCACCACCCGGACAGGGGGCGCAGGAGCAGTACTTC
>TRBJ2-7|.|TRBV6-2/TRBV6-3|15|few
CASSYGAGSSYEQYF
TGTGCCAGCAGTTACGGGGCAGGGAGCTCCTACGAGCAGTACTTC
>TRBJ1-1|.|TRBV14|16|.
CASSPPVRLEGGEAFF
TGTGCCAGCAGCCCCCCAGTCAGACTGGAAGGTGGTGAAGCTTTCTTT
>TRBJ2-1|.|TRBV4-1|16|many
CASSQDRVAAYNEQFF
TGCGCCAGCAGCCAAGATCGAGTAGCGGCCTACAATGAGCAGTTCTTC
>TRBJ1-5|.|TRBV5-1|14|few
CASSLEGTYQPQHF
TGCGCCAGCAGCTTGGAGGGAACATATCAGCCCCAGCATTTT
>TRBJ1-1|.|TRBV27|13|few
CASSSEGGVEAFF
TGTGCCAGCAGTTCAGAGGGGGGGGTTGAAGCTTTCTTT
>TRBJ2-2|.|TRBV20-1|14|few
CSATPGKGSGELFF
TGCAGTGCTACTCCGGGTAAAGGCTCCGGGGAGCTGTTTTTT
>TRBJ2-7|TRBD1|TRBV4-3|15|.
CASSQDTGGGYEQYF
TGCGCCAGCAGCCAAGATACAGGGGGTGGCTACGAGCAGTACTTC
>TRBJ2-2|.|TRBV12-3/TRBV12-4|15|few
CASAQQVSGAGELFF
TGTGCCAGCGCACAACAGGTGTCAGGGGCCGGGGAGCTGTTTTTT
>TRBJ2-1|.|TRBV7-8|12|.
CASSATFNEQFF
TGTGCCAGCAGCGCGACCTTTAATGAGCAGTTCTTC
>TRBJ1-1|.|TRBV5-6|14|.
CASSTRTRWTEAFF
TGTGCCAGCAGTACACGGACCCGGTGGACTGAAGCTTTCTTT
>TRBJ2-3|.|TRBV7-2|14|few
CASSRDPLSDTQYF
TGTGCCAGCAGCCGGGACCCCCTCTCAGATACGCAGTATTTT
>TRBJ2-3|TRBD2|TRBV20-1|14|.
CRGLAGESTDTQYF
TGCAGAGGGCTAGCGGGAGAAAGCACAGATACGCAGTATTTT
>TRBJ2-3|TRBD2|TRBV11-2|18|.
CASSLEPSGGVSTDTQYF
TGTGCCAGCAGCTTAGAGCCTAGCGGGGGGGTTAGCACAGATACGCAGTATTTT
>TRBJ1-4|TRBD1|TRBV2|14|few
CASSDWTGGEKLFF
TGTGCCAGCAGTGACTGGACAGGGGGTGAAAAACTGTTTTTT
>TRBJ1-5|.|TRBV20-1|15|.
CSARPPAGSNQPQHF
TGCAGTGCTAGACCCCCCGCAGGGTCGAATCAGCCCCAGCATTTT
>TRBJ2-5|TRBD1|TRBV14|19|once
CASSQDLRDRGRRGETQYF
TGTGCCAGCAGCCAAGATCTGCGGGACAGGGGGCGCCGGGGGGAGACCCAGTACTTC
>TRBJ2-7|.|TRBV12-3/TRBV12-4|13|few
CASSSADSYEQYF
TGTGCCAGCAGTTCGGCGGACTCCTACGAGCAGTACTTC
>TRBJ2-6|TRBD1|TRBV12-3/TRBV12-4|17|.
CASKRQGGFTGANVLTF
TGTGCCAGCAAACGACAGGGTGGTTTTACTGGGGCCAACGTCCTGACTTTC
>TRBJ1-4|TRBD1|TRBV9|14|.
CASSVGQGDEKLFF
TGTGCCAGCAGCGTAGGACAGGGTGATGAAAAACTGTTTTTT
>TRBJ2-5|TRBD2|TRBV10-3|15|.
CAISRSGGHGETQYF
TGTGCCATCAGCCGGAGCGGGGGGCACGGGGAGACCCAGTACTTC
>TRBJ2-1|TRBD2|TRBV27|16|few
CASSQTTSGLYNEQFF
TGTGCCAGCAGTCAAACGACTAGCGGTCTATACAATGAGCAGTTCTTC
>TRBJ2-7|TRBD2|TRBV20-1|14|.
CSARDGAGVDEQYF
TGCAGTGCTAGAGATGGGGCGGGGGTTGACGAGCAGTACTTC
>TRBJ2-1|.|TRBV5-6|11|few
CASSLATEQFF
TGTGCCAGCAGCTTGGCTACGGAGCAGTTCTTC
>TRBJ1-4|.|TRBV5-6|14|.
CASSSKTGVEKLFF
TGTGCCAGCAGCTCTAAGACGGGGGTTGAAAAACTGTTTTTT
>TRBJ1-2|.|TRBV12-3/TRBV12-4|13|many
CASDSAQGPGYTF
TGTGCCAGCGATTCCGCCCAGGGACCCGGCTACACCTTC
>TRBJ1-5|.|TRBV7-8|13|few
CASSPGGAQPQHF
TGTGCCAGCAGCCCGGGGGGGGCTCAGCCCCAGCATTTT
>TRBJ2-1|.|TRBV2|15|.
CASSEGTALSNEQFF
TGTGCCAGCAGTGAAGGGACGGCCCTTTCCAATGAGCAGTTCTTC
>TRBJ2-1|TRBD1|TRBV18|15|few
CASSPGQTTMWEQFF
TGTGCCAGCTCACCGGGACAGACTACAATGTGGGAGCAGTTCTTC
>TRBJ2-6|.|TRBV5-1|18|few
CASSHWWPGKPGANVLTF
TGCGCCAGCAGCCACTGGTGGCCTGGAAAACCCGGGGCCAACGTCCTGACTTTC
>TRBJ2-5|.|TRBV14|16|few
CASSQYAGQKKETQYF
TGTGCCAGCAGCCAGTACGCCGGACAGAAAAAAGAGACCCAGTACTTC
>TRBJ1-1|TRBD1|TRBV3-1|15|.
CASSTHRGADTEAFF
TGTGCCAGCAGCACCCACAGGGGAGCGGACACTGAAGCTTTCTTT
>TRBJ2-3|.|TRBV4-1|15|.
CASSQGGNRVDTQYF
TGCGCCAGCAGCCAAGGAGGGAACAGGGTTGATACGCAGTATTTT
>TRBJ1-1|.|TRBV7-2|11|.
CASSSRGRAFF
TGTGCCAGCAGCTCACGAGGACGAGCTTTCTTT
>TRBJ2-7|.|TRBV10-3|15|.
CAISDKGDLSYEQYF
TGTGCCATCAGTGATAAGGGGGACCTCTCCTACGAGCAGTACTTC
>TRBJ2-1|.|TRBV9|15|.
CASSPPRSVGNEQFF
TGTGCCAGCAGCCCACCGAGGAGTGTCGGCAATGAGCAGTTCTTC
>TRBJ1-1|.|TRBV12-3/TRBV12-4|15|many
CASSSRTRLNTEAFF
TGTGCCAGCAGTTCCCGGACTCGATTAAACACTGAAGCTTTCTTT
>TRBJ2-7|.|TRBV25-1|15|few
CASSEYGGEGYEQYF
TGTGCCAGCAGTGAATACGGGGGAGAGGGATACGAGCAGTACTTC
>TRBJ2-7|.|TRBV12-3/TRBV12-4|13|.
CASSLKGQGLRYF
TGTGCCAGCAGTTTAAAGGGCCAGGGGTTGCGGTACTTC
>TRBJ2-5|.|TRBV18|17|.
CASSPFARVPSQETQYF
TGTGCCAGCTCACCCTTCGCCAGGGTCCCCAGCCAAGAGACCCAGTACTTC
>TRBJ1-3|.|TRBV5-1|14|.
CASSPGESGNTIYF
TGCGCCAGCAGCCCAGGGGAAAGTGGAAACACCATATATTTT
>TRBJ2-3|.|TRBV7-3|15|once
CASSPAGTDTDTQYF
TGTGCCAGCAGCCCCGCTGGGACGGACACAGATACGCAGTATTTT
>TRBJ2-1|TRBD2|TRBV4-1|16|.
CASSQPTRTSGSEQFF
TGCGCCAGCAGCCAACCGACCCGGACTAGCGGCAGTGAGCAGTTCTTC